A selection of T cell receptor beta chains follows, all from one sample in a study of long-term antiretroviral therapy in people with HIV. The method was immunoSEQ multiplex PCR; TCRdb's version includes in-frame clones alone and lacks a portion of them. In the table there are 25,000 to 30,000 clones, over 75% of which are singletons. Source: unsorted PBMCs, taken 0.5 years after starting antiretroviral therapy. Every receptor here comes from a woman aged 18-29 years with HIV. Both conserved end residues are part of each CDR3. Each record gives: D gene, clone size, V gene, J gene, CDR3 DNA, CDR3 protein. D genes are given only for firm matches. Expanded clones get a size class; other rows say once, few or many, or leave the size out.

d_gene: .
abundance: .
v_gene: TRBV5-4
j_gene: TRBJ2-7
CDR3nt: TGTGCCAGCAGCTTGACTAGGGGGGACGAGCAGTACTTC
CDR3aa: CASSLTRGDEQYF

d_gene: .
abundance: .
v_gene: TRBV11-2
j_gene: TRBJ2-5
CDR3nt: TGTGCCAGCAGCTTAGGAGGGCAAGAGACCCAGTACTTC
CDR3aa: CASSLGGQETQYF

d_gene: .
abundance: few
v_gene: TRBV10-3
j_gene: TRBJ1-2
CDR3nt: TGTGCCGCTGGGAGGGCGGGTGGCTACACCTTC
CDR3aa: CAAGRAGGYTF

d_gene: .
abundance: .
v_gene: TRBV10-1
j_gene: TRBJ2-3
CDR3nt: TGCGCCAGCAGTGAGACAACCCCAAAAGATACGCAGTATTTT
CDR3aa: CASSETTPKDTQYF

d_gene: .
abundance: .
v_gene: TRBV9
j_gene: TRBJ2-5
CDR3nt: TGTGCCAGCACCTTCACGGGTGAGAACCAAGAGACCCAGTACTTC
CDR3aa: CASTFTGENQETQYF

d_gene: .
abundance: .
v_gene: TRBV19
j_gene: TRBJ2-4
CDR3nt: TGTGCCAGTAGCTTTAAACAGGGAGAATTAGCCAAAAACATTCAGTACTTC
CDR3aa: CASSFKQGELAKNIQYF

d_gene: .
abundance: .
v_gene: TRBV2
j_gene: TRBJ1-6
CDR3nt: TGTGCCAGCAGCAACGCTCCCTTGTCCCGGTTCCATAATTCACCCCTCCACTTT
CDR3aa: CASSNAPLSRFHNSPLHF

d_gene: TRBD1
abundance: .
v_gene: TRBV28
j_gene: TRBJ2-7
CDR3nt: TGTGCCAGCAGTTTAGTTGGGACAGGGTCCCGAGAGCAGTACTTC
CDR3aa: CASSLVGTGSREQYF

d_gene: TRBD1
abundance: medium-sized
v_gene: TRBV7-9
j_gene: TRBJ1-2
CDR3nt: TGTGCCAGCAGCTTTAGGACACAGGGGTTTGGCTATGGCTACACCTTC
CDR3aa: CASSFRTQGFGYGYTF

d_gene: .
abundance: .
v_gene: TRBV10-3
j_gene: TRBJ1-5
CDR3nt: TGTGCCATCAGTGAGTCCCCGGGGGTACAGCATTTT
CDR3aa: CAISESPGVQHF

d_gene: .
abundance: .
v_gene: TRBV4-1
j_gene: TRBJ2-1
CDR3nt: TGCGCCAGCAGCCATGACGGTGGAGTAGTCCTCTTC
CDR3aa: CASSHDGGVVLF

d_gene: .
abundance: once
v_gene: TRBV2
j_gene: TRBJ1-3
CDR3nt: TGTGCCAGCAGTCGACAGGCCGAATCTGGAAACACCATATATTTT
CDR3aa: CASSRQAESGNTIYF

d_gene: .
abundance: .
v_gene: TRBV5-6
j_gene: TRBJ2-7
CDR3nt: TGTGCCAGCAGCCTGGATTGGGGGACCTACGAGCAGTACTTC
CDR3aa: CASSLDWGTYEQYF

d_gene: TRBD2
abundance: .
v_gene: TRBV29-1
j_gene: TRBJ2-6
CDR3nt: TGCAGCGTTGTCGGGGGGGCAGGGGCCAACGTCCTGACTTTC
CDR3aa: CSVVGGAGANVLTF

d_gene: .
abundance: .
v_gene: TRBV20-1
j_gene: TRBJ1-1
CDR3nt: TGCAGTGCTAGCGCGGGTCAAGAAGCTTTCTTT
CDR3aa: CSASAGQEAFF

d_gene: .
abundance: .
v_gene: TRBV2
j_gene: TRBJ1-5
CDR3nt: TGTGCCAGCAGCTACCGGGTCGGCAATCAGCCCCAGCATTTT
CDR3aa: CASSYRVGNQPQHF

d_gene: .
abundance: .
v_gene: TRBV4-3
j_gene: TRBJ1-2
CDR3nt: TGCGCCAGCAGCCCTCAGGGGAACTATGGCTACACCTTC
CDR3aa: CASSPQGNYGYTF

d_gene: .
abundance: once
v_gene: TRBV5-4
j_gene: TRBJ2-1
CDR3nt: TGTGCCAGCAGCCGAGTCTCCTACAATGAGCAGTTCTTC
CDR3aa: CASSRVSYNEQFF

d_gene: TRBD1
abundance: .
v_gene: TRBV15
j_gene: TRBJ1-3
CDR3nt: TGTGCCACCAGCGTAGGACAGGGGGCTGAAAACACCATATATTTT
CDR3aa: CATSVGQGAENTIYF

d_gene: TRBD1
abundance: .
v_gene: TRBV6-5
j_gene: TRBJ2-3
CDR3nt: TGTGCCAGCAGCCGGACAGGGAGCACAGATACGCAGTATTTT
CDR3aa: CASSRTGSTDTQYF

d_gene: .
abundance: once
v_gene: TRBV7-2
j_gene: TRBJ2-2
CDR3nt: TGTGCCAGCAGCTTAGCCCCGCCGCAGGTTAGCGGGGAGCTGTTTTTT
CDR3aa: CASSLAPPQVSGELFF

d_gene: TRBD1
abundance: .
v_gene: TRBV18
j_gene: TRBJ2-1
CDR3nt: TGTGCCAGCACGACCGGGACAGGGGGCTGGAATGAGCAGTTCTTC
CDR3aa: CASTTGTGGWNEQFF

d_gene: .
abundance: .
v_gene: TRBV25-1
j_gene: TRBJ2-2
CDR3nt: TGTGCCAGCAGTGAATATTTGGGAGACACCGGGGAGCTGTTTTTT
CDR3aa: CASSEYLGDTGELFF

d_gene: TRBD1
abundance: few
v_gene: TRBV28
j_gene: TRBJ2-7
CDR3nt: TGTGCCAGCAGTCAGACAGGGATATACGAGCAGTACTTC
CDR3aa: CASSQTGIYEQYF

d_gene: .
abundance: .
v_gene: TRBV2
j_gene: TRBJ2-7
CDR3nt: TGTGCCAGCAGTGAACGGGGGCCCGATTACTACGAGCAGTACTTC
CDR3aa: CASSERGPDYYEQYF

d_gene: TRBD1
abundance: .
v_gene: TRBV4-1
j_gene: TRBJ2-2
CDR3nt: TGCGCCAGCAGCCAAGAGACAGGGCCGAACACCGGGGAGCTGTTTTTT
CDR3aa: CASSQETGPNTGELFF

d_gene: .
abundance: .
v_gene: TRBV5-5
j_gene: TRBJ2-7
CDR3nt: TGTGCCAGCAGCTGGCTATATGGGGGGGCGCGTGAGCAGTACTTC
CDR3aa: CASSWLYGGAREQYF

d_gene: .
abundance: .
v_gene: TRBV7-9
j_gene: TRBJ1-2
CDR3nt: TGTGCCAGCAGCGTCCCAGGGCAAGGAAACTATGGCTACACCTTC
CDR3aa: CASSVPGQGNYGYTF

d_gene: .
abundance: once
v_gene: TRBV5-6
j_gene: TRBJ1-5
CDR3nt: TGTGCCAGCAGCGTTGGGGGGCGTTATTATCAGCCCCAGCATTTT
CDR3aa: CASSVGGRYYQPQHF

d_gene: .
abundance: .
v_gene: TRBV6-5
j_gene: TRBJ1-1
CDR3nt: TGTGCCAGCAGCCCAACCCCGAACACTGAAGCTTTCTTT
CDR3aa: CASSPTPNTEAFF

d_gene: TRBD1
abundance: .
v_gene: TRBV5-6
j_gene: TRBJ2-1
CDR3nt: TGTGCCAGCAGCTTGTCCTGGACAGGGGGCTGGGAGCAGTTCTTC
CDR3aa: CASSLSWTGGWEQFF

d_gene: .
abundance: .
v_gene: TRBV7-2
j_gene: TRBJ2-7
CDR3nt: TGTGCCAGCAGCAGGGCAGCCGTCTCTTACGAGCAGTACTTC
CDR3aa: CASSRAAVSYEQYF

d_gene: TRBD1
abundance: .
v_gene: TRBV9
j_gene: TRBJ2-3
CDR3nt: TGTGCCAGCAGCGCCGCCGGGACAGGCGTCACAGATACGCAGTATTTT
CDR3aa: CASSAAGTGVTDTQYF

d_gene: .
abundance: .
v_gene: TRBV28
j_gene: TRBJ2-3
CDR3nt: TGTGCCAGCAGCACCGGGGGACTGATATACACAGATACGCAGTATTTT
CDR3aa: CASSTGGLIYTDTQYF

d_gene: .
abundance: .
v_gene: TRBV19
j_gene: TRBJ2-5
CDR3nt: TGTGCCAGTAGTGGGGGGGGCATGGAGACCCAGTACTTC
CDR3aa: CASSGGGMETQYF

d_gene: TRBD1
abundance: few
v_gene: TRBV19
j_gene: TRBJ1-1
CDR3nt: TGTGCCAGTACCCGACCAAAGGGACAGAAGCCTAACACTGAAGCTTTCTTT
CDR3aa: CASTRPKGQKPNTEAFF

d_gene: .
abundance: .
v_gene: TRBV13
j_gene: TRBJ1-1
CDR3nt: TGTGCCAGCAGCTTAAGGGGGAGCGGGATTCACACTGAAGCTTTCTTT
CDR3aa: CASSLRGSGIHTEAFF

d_gene: .
abundance: once
v_gene: TRBV4-1
j_gene: TRBJ1-1
CDR3nt: TGCGCCAGCAGCCAAGGACTAGTTTTGAACACTGAAGCTTTCTTT
CDR3aa: CASSQGLVLNTEAFF

d_gene: .
abundance: once
v_gene: TRBV27
j_gene: TRBJ1-1
CDR3nt: TGTGCCAGCAGGGCGACAGCATTCACTGAAGCTTTCTTT
CDR3aa: CASRATAFTEAFF

d_gene: TRBD1
abundance: .
v_gene: TRBV5-5
j_gene: TRBJ1-5
CDR3nt: TGTGCCAGCAGCTCGCGGGACAGCTACAATCAGCCCCAGCATTTT
CDR3aa: CASSSRDSYNQPQHF

d_gene: TRBD1
abundance: .
v_gene: TRBV15
j_gene: TRBJ2-5
CDR3nt: TGTGCCACCAGCCAGATCCATGGGACAGGAGAGACCCAGTACTTC
CDR3aa: CATSQIHGTGETQYF

d_gene: TRBD2
abundance: .
v_gene: TRBV5-1
j_gene: TRBJ2-1
CDR3nt: TGCGCCAGCAGCTTGGAAGGACTAGCGGGAGGTGGATCGATCGATGAGCAGTTCTTC
CDR3aa: CASSLEGLAGGGSIDEQFF

d_gene: .
abundance: .
v_gene: TRBV4-2
j_gene: TRBJ2-3
CDR3nt: TGTGCCAGCAGCCAAGGCCCGGGAGAGGGGGGAGATACGCAGTATTTT
CDR3aa: CASSQGPGEGGDTQYF

d_gene: .
abundance: .
v_gene: TRBV10-3
j_gene: TRBJ1-3
CDR3nt: TGTGCCATCAGTGAGTCATATGCGAGGGACGCCATATATTTT
CDR3aa: CAISESYARDAIYF

d_gene: .
abundance: .
v_gene: TRBV6-1
j_gene: TRBJ1-1
CDR3nt: TGTGCCAGCAGTGAAGCTCCGACTCCCAACACTGAAGCTTTCTTT
CDR3aa: CASSEAPTPNTEAFF